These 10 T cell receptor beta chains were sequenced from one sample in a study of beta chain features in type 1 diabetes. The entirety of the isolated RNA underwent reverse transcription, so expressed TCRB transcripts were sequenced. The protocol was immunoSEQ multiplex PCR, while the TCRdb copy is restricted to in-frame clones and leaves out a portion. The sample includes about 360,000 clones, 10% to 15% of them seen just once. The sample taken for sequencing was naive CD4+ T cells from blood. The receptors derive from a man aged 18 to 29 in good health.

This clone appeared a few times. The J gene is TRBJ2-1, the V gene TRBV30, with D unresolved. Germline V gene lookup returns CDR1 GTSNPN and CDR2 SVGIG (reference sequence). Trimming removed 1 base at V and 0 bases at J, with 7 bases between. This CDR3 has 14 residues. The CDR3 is CAWSGLASYNEQFF. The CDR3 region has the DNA TGTGCCTGGAGTGGGTTAGCCTCCTACAATGAGCAGTTCTTC.

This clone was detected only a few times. The CDR3 nucleotides read TGTGCCAGCAGCCAAGTAGGTGGGACAGGGGGCAATGAGCAGTTCTTC. Amino acid sequence: CASSQVGGTGGNEQFF. J is TRBJ2-1 and V is TRBV4-2; the match to TRBD1 covers 11 bases. CDR3 length: 16 amino acids. J gave up 6 bases and V 1 base, and 5 bases lay outside the gene matches. Germline V lookup: CDR1 LGHNA, CDR2 YNFKEQ.

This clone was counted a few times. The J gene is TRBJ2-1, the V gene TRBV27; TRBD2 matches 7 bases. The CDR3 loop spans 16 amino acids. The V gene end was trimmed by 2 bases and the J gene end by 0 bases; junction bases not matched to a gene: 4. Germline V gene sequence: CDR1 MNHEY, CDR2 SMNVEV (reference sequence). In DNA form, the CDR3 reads TGTGCCAGCAGTTTACCTAGCGGAAGCTCCTACAATGAGCAGTTCTTC. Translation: CASSLPSGSSYNEQFF.

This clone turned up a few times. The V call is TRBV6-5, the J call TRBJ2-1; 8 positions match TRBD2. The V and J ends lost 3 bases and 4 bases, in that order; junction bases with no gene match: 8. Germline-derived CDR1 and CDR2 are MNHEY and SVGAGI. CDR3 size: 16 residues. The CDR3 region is CASSYIPAGVYNEQFF. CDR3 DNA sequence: TGTGCCAGCAGTTATATCCCAGCGGGAGTTTACAATGAGCAGTTCTTC.

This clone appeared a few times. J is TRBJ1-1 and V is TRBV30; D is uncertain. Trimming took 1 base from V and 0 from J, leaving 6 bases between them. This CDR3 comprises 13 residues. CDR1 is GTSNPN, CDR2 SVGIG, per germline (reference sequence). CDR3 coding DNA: TGTGCCTGGAGTGGGGCCCTGAACACTGAAGCTTTCTTT. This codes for CAWSGALNTEAFF.

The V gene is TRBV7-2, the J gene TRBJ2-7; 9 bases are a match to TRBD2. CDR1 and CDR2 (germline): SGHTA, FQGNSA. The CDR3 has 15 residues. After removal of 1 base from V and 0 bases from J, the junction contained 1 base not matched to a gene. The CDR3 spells CASSLVAGVSYEQYF. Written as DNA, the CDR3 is TGTGCCAGCAGCTTAGTAGCGGGGGTCTCCTACGAGCAGTACTTC.

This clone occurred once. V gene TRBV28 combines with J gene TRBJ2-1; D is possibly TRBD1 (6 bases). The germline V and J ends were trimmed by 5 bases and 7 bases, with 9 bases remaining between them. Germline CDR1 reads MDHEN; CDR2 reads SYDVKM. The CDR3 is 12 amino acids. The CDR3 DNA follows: TGTGCCAGCAGTAGGACAGTTAATGAGCAGTTCTTC. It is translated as CASSRTVNEQFF.

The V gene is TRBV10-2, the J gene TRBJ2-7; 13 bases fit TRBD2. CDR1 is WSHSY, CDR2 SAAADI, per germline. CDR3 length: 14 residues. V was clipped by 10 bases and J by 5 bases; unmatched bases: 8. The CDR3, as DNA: TGCGCCACCCGAGGACTAGCGGGAGAGGACGAGCAGTACTTC. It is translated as CATRGLAGEDEQYF.

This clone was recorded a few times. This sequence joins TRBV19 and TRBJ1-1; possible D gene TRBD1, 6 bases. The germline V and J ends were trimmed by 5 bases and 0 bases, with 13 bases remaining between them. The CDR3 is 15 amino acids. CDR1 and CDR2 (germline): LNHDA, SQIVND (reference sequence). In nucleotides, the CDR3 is TGTGCCAGTAGTTCCGACAGGCCGATGAACACTGAAGCTTTCTTT. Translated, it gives CASSSDRPMNTEAFF.

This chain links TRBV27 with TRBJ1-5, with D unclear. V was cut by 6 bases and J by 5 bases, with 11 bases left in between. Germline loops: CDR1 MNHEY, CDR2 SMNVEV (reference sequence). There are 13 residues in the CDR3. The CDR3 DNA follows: TGTGCCAGCAGCCGAGAAATTTATCAGCCCCAGCATTTT. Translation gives CASSREIYQPQHF.